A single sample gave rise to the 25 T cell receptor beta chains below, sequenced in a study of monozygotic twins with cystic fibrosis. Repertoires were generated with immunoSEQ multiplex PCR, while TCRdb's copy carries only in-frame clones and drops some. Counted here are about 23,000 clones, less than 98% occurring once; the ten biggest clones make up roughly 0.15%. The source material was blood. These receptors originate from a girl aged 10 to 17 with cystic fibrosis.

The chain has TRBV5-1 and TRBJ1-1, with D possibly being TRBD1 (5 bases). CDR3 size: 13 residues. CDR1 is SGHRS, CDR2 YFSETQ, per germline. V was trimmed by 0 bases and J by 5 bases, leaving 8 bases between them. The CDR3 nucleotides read TGCGCCAGCAGCTTGGAGAGGGGTACTGAAGCTTTCTTT. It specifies CASSLERGTEAFF.

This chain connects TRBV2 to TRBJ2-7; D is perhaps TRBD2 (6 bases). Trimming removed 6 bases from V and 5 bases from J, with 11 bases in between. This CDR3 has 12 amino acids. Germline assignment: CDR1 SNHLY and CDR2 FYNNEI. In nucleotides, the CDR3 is TGTGCCAGCAGGGTGGGCGGGAACGAGCAGTACGTC. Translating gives CASRVGGNEQYV.

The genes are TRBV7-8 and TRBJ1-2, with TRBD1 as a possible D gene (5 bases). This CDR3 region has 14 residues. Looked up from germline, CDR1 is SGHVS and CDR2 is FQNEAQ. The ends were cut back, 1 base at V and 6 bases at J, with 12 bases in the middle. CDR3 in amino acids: CASSLVPGIHGYTF. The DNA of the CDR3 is TGTGCCAGCAGCTTAGTTCCAGGGATCCATGGCTACACCTTC.

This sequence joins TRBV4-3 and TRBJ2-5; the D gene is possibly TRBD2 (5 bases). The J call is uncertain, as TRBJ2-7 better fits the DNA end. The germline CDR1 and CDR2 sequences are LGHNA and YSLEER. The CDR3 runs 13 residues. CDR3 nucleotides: TGCGCCAGCAGCCAAGAACGGGGCTACGAGCAGTACTTC. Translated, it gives CASSQERGYEQYF.

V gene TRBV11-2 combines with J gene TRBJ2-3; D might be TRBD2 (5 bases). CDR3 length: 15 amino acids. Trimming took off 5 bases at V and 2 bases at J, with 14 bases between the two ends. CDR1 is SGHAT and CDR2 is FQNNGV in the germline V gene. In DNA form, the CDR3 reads TGTGCCAGCAGCCCTGGGGAGCCAGTCACAGATACGCAGTATTTT. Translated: CASSPGEPVTDTQYF.

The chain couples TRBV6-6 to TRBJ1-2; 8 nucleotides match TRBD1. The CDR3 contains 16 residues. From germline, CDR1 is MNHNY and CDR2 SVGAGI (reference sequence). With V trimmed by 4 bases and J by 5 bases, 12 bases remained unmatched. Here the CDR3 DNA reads TGTGCCAGCAGTTTAACGGACAGGGAAGGTTCTTATGGCTACACCTTC. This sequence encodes CASSLTDREGSYGYTF.

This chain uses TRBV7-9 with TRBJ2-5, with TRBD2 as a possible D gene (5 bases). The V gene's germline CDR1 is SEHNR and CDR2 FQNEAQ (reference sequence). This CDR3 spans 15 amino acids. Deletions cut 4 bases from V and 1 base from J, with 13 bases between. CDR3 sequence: CASSSGSLGQETQYF. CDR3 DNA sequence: TGTGCCAGCAGCTCGGGGTCCCTCGGCCAAGAGACCCAGTACTTC.

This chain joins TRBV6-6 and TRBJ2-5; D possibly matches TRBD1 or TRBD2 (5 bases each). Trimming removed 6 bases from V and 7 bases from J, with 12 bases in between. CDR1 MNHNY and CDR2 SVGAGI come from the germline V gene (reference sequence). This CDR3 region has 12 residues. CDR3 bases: TGTGCCAGCAGCCCGGGACCAGGGACCCAGTACTTC. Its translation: CASSPGPGTQYF.

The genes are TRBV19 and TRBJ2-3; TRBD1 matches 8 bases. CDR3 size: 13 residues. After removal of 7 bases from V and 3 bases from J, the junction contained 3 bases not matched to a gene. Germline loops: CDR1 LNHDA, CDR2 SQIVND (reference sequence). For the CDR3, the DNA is TGTGCCAGTACGGACAGGGCAACAGATACGCAGTATTTT. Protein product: CASTDRATDTQYF.

The CDR3 loop is CASSPSGTDDYGYTF. The CDR3 DNA reads TGTGCCAGCTCTCCATCCGGGACGGATGACTATGGCTACACCTTC. V usage is TRBV18 and J usage is TRBJ1-2, with D possibly matching TRBD1 (5 bases). Germline V CDR1 and CDR2: KGHSH, LQKENI. CDR3 length equals 15 residues. Trimming removed 6 bases at V and 3 bases at J, with 17 bases between.

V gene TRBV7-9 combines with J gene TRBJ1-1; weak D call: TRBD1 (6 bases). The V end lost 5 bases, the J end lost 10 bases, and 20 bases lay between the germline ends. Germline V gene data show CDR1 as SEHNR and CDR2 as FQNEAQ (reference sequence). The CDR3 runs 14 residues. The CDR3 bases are TGTGCCAGCAGCCTCCTAACGGGGGCAATACGAGCTTTCTTT. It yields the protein CASSLLTGAIRAFF.

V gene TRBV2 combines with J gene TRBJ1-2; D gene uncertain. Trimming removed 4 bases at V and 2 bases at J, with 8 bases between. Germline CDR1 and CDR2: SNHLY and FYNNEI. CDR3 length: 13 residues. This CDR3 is CASSGTSNYGYTF. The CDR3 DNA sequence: TGTGCCAGCAGTGGTACAAGCAACTATGGCTACACCTTC.

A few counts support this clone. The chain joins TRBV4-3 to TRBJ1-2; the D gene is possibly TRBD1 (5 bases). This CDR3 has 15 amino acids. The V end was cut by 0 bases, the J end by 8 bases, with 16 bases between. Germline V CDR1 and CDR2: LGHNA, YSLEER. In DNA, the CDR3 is TGCGCCAGCAGCCAAGATATTGCAGGACACAGCGGCTACACCTTC. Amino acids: CASSQDIAGHSGYTF.

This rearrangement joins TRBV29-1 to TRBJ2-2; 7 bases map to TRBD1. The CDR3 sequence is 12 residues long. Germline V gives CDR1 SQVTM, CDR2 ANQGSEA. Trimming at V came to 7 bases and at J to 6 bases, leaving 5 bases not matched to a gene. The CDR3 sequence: CSAMTGPGELFF. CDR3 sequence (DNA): TGCAGCGCCATGACAGGGCCCGGGGAGCTGTTTTTT.

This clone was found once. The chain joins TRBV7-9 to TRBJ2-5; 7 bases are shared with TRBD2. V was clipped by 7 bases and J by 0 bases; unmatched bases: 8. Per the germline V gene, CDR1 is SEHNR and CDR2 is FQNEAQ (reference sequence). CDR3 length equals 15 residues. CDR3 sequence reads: CASIAGESYQETQYF. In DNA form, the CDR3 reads TGTGCCAGCATTGCGGGAGAGAGTTACCAAGAGACCCAGTACTTC. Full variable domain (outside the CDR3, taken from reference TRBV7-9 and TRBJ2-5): DTGVSQNPRHKITKRGQNVTFRCDPISEHNRLYWYRQTLGQGPEFLTYFQNEAQLEKSRLLSDRFSAERPKGSFSTLEIQRTEQGDSAMYLCASIAGESYQETQYFGPGTRLLVL.

CDR3 bases: TGTGCCAGCAGCGTGGGGGAAGGGAACACTGAAGCTTTCTTT. The encoded protein is CASSVGEGNTEAFF. The J gene is TRBJ1-1, the V gene TRBV9, with D maybe TRBD1 (5 bases). Trimming removed 2 bases at V and 1 base at J, with 9 bases between. Germline V gene lookup returns CDR1 SGDLS and CDR2 YYNGEE. CDR3 length equals 14 residues.

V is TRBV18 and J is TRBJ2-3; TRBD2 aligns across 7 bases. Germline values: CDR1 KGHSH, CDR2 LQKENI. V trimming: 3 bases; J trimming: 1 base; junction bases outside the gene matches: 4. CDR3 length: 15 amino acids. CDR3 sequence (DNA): TGTGCCAGCTCACCTCGGGGACTACGCACAGATACGCAGTATTTT. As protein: CASSPRGLRTDTQYF.

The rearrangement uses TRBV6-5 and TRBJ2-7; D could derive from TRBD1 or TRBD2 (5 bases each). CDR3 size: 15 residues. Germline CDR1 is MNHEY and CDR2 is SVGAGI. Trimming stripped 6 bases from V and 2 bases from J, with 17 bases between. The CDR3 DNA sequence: TGTGCCAGCAGCTTACGCCGGGACGGACCCTACGAGCAGTACTTC. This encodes CASSLRRDGPYEQYF.

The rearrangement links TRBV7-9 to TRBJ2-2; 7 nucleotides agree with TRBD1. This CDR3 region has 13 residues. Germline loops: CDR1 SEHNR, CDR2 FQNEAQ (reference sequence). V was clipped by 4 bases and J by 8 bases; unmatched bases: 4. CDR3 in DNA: TGTGCCAGCAGCTCCAGGGGGATGGGGGAGCTGTTTTTT. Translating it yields CASSSRGMGELFF.

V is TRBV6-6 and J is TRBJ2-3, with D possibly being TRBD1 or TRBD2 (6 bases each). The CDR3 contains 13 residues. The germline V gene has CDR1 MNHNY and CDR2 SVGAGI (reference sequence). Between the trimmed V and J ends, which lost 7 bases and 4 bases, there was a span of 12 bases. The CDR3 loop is CASNQGGSDTQYF. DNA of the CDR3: TGTGCCAGCAATCAAGGGGGGTCAGATACGCAGTATTTT.

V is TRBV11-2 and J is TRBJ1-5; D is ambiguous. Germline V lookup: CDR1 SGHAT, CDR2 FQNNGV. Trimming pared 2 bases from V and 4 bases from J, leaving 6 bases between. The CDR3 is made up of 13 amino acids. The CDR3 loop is CASSLTGNQPQHF. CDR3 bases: TGTGCCAGCAGCTTAACGGGGAATCAGCCCCAGCATTTT.

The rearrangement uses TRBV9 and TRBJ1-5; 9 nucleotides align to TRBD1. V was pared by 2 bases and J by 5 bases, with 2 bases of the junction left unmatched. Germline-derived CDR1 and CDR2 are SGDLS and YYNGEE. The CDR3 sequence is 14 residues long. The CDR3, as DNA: TGTGCCAGCAGCGTCACAGGGGGCGATCAGCCCCAGCATTTT. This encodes CASSVTGGDQPQHF.

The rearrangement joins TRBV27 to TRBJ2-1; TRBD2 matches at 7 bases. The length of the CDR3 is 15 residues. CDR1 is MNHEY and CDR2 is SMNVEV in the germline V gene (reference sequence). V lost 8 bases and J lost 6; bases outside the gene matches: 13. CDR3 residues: CASRGVAGVGNEQFF. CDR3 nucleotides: TGTGCCAGCCGTGGGGTGGCGGGAGTGGGCAATGAGCAGTTCTTC.

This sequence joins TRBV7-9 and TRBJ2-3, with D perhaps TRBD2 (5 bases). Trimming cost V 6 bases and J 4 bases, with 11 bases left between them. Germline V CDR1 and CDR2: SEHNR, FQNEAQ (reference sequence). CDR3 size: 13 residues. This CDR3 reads CASRKMDSDTQYF. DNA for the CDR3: TGTGCCAGCAGGAAAATGGACTCAGATACGCAGTATTTT.

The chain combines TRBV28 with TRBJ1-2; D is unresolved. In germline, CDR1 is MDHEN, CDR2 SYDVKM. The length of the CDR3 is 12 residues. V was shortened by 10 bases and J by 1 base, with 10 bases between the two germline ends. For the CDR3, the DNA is TGTGCCACCTCAGGTGTTAACTATGGCTACACCTTC. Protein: CATSGVNYGYTF.